Presented here are 11 T cell receptor beta chains from one specimen sequenced in a study of blood T cell repertoires in COVID-19. The method was immunoSEQ multiplex PCR; TCRdb's version includes in-frame clones alone and lacks a portion of them. The sample includes some 150,000 clones, about four fifths of them seen just once. The sample was peripheral blood. These receptors all come from a human donor with acute or convalescent COVID-19. The donor label of this sample is uncertain.

This clone was recorded a few times. V gene TRBV29-1 combines with J gene TRBJ1-1, with unresolved D. Trimming removed 7 bases from V and 0 bases from J, with 9 bases in between. The CDR3 has 12 residues. Germline loops: CDR1 SQVTM, CDR2 ANQGSEA. The CDR3 sequence is CSALIMNTEAFF. The CDR3 DNA reads as TGCAGCGCCCTTATAATGAACACTGAAGCTTTCTTT.

The chain has TRBV19 and TRBJ1-2; D is ambiguous. Germline V gives CDR1 LNHDA, CDR2 SQIVND (reference sequence). The CDR3 runs to 14 residues. V was pared by 2 bases and J by 3 bases, with 10 bases between. This CDR3 is CASSIWFGDYGYTF. The CDR3 DNA sequence: TGTGCCAGTAGTATATGGTTCGGGGACTATGGCTACACCTTC.

V gene TRBV19 combines with J gene TRBJ1-2, with unresolved D. CDR3 length: 13 amino acids. V was cut by 7 bases and J by 8 bases, with 17 bases left in between. In germline, CDR1 is LNHDA, CDR2 SQIVND (reference sequence). The CDR3: CASIAGGKAGYTF. The CDR3 DNA follows: TGTGCCAGTATCGCTGGAGGTAAAGCCGGCTACACCTTC.

The V call is TRBV6-5, the J call TRBJ1-4, with no clear D. The CDR3 has 12 residues. V lost 7 bases, J lost 8 bases, and 11 bases lay in between. Germline V lookup: CDR1 MNHEY, CDR2 SVGAGI. The CDR3 spells CASTVGGEKLFF. As DNA, the CDR3 is TGTGCCAGCACCGTTGGAGGGGAAAAACTGTTTTTT.

This clone has a handful of counts. The chain joins TRBV7-8 to TRBJ2-2; D is perhaps TRBD2 (5 bases). From germline, CDR1 is SGHVS and CDR2 FQNEAQ. Trimming cost V 1 base and J 7 bases, with 10 bases left between them. The CDR3 sequence is 14 residues long. CDR3 nucleotides: TGTGCCAGCAGCTTAGTAGGACTCGGCGGGGAGCTGTTTTTT. Translation: CASSLVGLGGELFF.

This sequence joins TRBV27 and TRBJ2-7; 9 bases match TRBD1. CDR1 MNHEY and CDR2 SMNVEV come from the germline V gene (reference sequence). J gave up 5 bases and V 6 bases, and 5 bases lay outside the gene matches. The CDR3 length is 13 residues. The CDR3 reads CASSWTGDHEQYF. The CDR3 DNA sequence: TGTGCCAGCAGCTGGACAGGGGACCACGAGCAGTACTTC.

V gene TRBV10-3 combines with J gene TRBJ1-3, with D perhaps TRBD1 (6 bases). Germline V CDR1 and CDR2: ENHRY, SYGVKD. V was pared by 6 bases and J by 0 bases, with 12 bases between. CDR3 size: 15 residues. The CDR3 nucleotides read TGTGCCATCAGCCCAGGACAGAACTCTGGAAACACCATATATTTT. It specifies CAISPGQNSGNTIYF.

V and J are TRBV11-2 and TRBJ1-1, with 9 bases lining up with TRBD1. V shed 1 base and J 8 bases; nucleotides not matched to a gene: 8. Germline lookup yields CDR1 SGHAT and CDR2 FQNNGV. The CDR3 is made up of 15 amino acids. The CDR3: CASSLGVTGGLEAFF. The CDR3 coding sequence is TGTGCCAGCAGCTTAGGGGTCACAGGGGGCTTGGAAGCTTTCTTT.

This clone was counted a few times. The rearrangement links TRBV19 to TRBJ2-7; the match to TRBD1 covers 7 bases. The germline V gene has CDR1 LNHDA and CDR2 SQIVND (reference sequence). Germline trimming cut 8 bases from V and 4 bases from J; bases unmatched to any gene: 14. The CDR3 has 15 residues. For the CDR3, the DNA is TGTGCCAGTCGGATACCGGGGACAGTGTCGTACGAGCAGTACGTC. This codes for CASRIPGTVSYEQYV.

The J gene is TRBJ1-5, the V gene TRBV6-5; 7 positions agree with TRBD1. Losses at the gene ends were 7 bases for V and 4 bases for J; bases not matched to a gene: 7. Germline CDR1 and CDR2: MNHEY and SVGAGI. This CDR3 region has 14 residues. Here the CDR3 reads CASIPDRVNQPQHF. In DNA form, the CDR3 reads TGTGCCAGCATTCCCGACAGGGTGAATCAGCCCCAGCATTTT.

The gene calls are TRBV2 and TRBJ1-5; D not resolved. Per germline, CDR1 SNHLY and CDR2 FYNNEI. Trimming removed 3 bases from V and 1 base from J, with 7 bases in between. CDR3 length equals 14 residues. The CDR3 reads CASSEVRSNQPQHF. The CDR3 DNA follows: TGTGCCAGCAGTGAGGTCAGGAGCAATCAGCCCCAGCATTTT.